Detailed here is one T cell receptor beta chain. The sample originates from a study of blood T cell repertoires in COVID-19. Overall study: Acute and convalescent COVID-19 specimens originated in the United States, Italy and Spain.

This CDR3 is 16 amino acids long. V lost 0 bases to trimming and J lost 0 bases, with 7 bases between them. CDR1 is SGHNT, CDR2 YYREEE, per germline (reference sequence). In the source study's methods: Reference gene primer amplification gave nucleated cell count estimates. Assay: immunoSEQ multiplex PCR; the TCRdb copy retains only in-frame clones and omits some. V, J and clone size derive from that table, while D and trimming were established from the DNA sequence. The sample records more than 120,000 clones, over 65% being singletons. Sequenced: peripheral blood. The receptor was isolated from a human donor in a cohort sampled during active COVID-19. The rearrangement links TRBV5-4 to TRBJ2-6, with D uncertain. The CDR3 bases are TGTGCCAGCAGCTTGGACAGCAACTCTGGGGCCAACGTCCTGACTTTC. This encodes CASSLDSNSGANVLTF.